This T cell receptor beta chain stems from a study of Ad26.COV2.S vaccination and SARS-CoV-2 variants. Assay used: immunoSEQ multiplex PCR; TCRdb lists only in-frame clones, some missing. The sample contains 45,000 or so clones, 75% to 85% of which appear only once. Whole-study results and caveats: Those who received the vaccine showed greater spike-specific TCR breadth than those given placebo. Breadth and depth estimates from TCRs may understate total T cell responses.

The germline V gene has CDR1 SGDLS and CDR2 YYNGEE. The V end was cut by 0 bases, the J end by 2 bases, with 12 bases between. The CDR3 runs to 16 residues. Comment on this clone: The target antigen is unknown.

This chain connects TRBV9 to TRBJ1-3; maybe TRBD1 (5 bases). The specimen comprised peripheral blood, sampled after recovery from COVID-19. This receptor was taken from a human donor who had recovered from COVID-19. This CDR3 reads CASSVDGGATGNTIYF. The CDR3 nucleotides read TGTGCCAGCAGCGTAGATGGGGGTGCAACTGGAAACACCATATATTTT. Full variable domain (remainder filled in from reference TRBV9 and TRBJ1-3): DSGVTQTPKHLITATGQRVTLRCSPRSGDLSVYWYQQSLDQGLQFLIQYYNGEERAKGNILERFSAQQFPDLHSELNLSSLELGDSALYFCASSVDGGATGNTIYFGEGSWLTVV.